These 10 T cell receptor beta chains were all obtained from the same sample, sequenced in a study of monozygotic twins with cystic fibrosis. Sequenced by immunoSEQ multiplex PCR; TCRdb stores in-frame clones only, minus some. The data contain under 40,000 clones, around 96% of them singletons. The material sequenced was blood. Source of these receptors: a girl aged 2 to 9 with cystic fibrosis.

This clone was seen just once. V gene TRBV30 combines with J gene TRBJ1-3; 7 nucleotides align to TRBD1. CDR1 is GTSNPN and CDR2 is SVGIG in the germline V gene (reference sequence). The length of the CDR3 is 14 residues. V dropped 5 bases and J dropped 0; count of bases not matched to a gene: 4. The CDR3 nucleotides are TGTGCCTGGTCTGACAGGGCCTCTGGAAACACCATATATTTT. Its translation: CAWSDRASGNTIYF.

This rearrangement joins TRBV19 to TRBJ2-4, with 9 bases identical to TRBD2. The CDR3 totals 20 residues. The V segment lost 8 bases and the J segment 2 bases; nucleotides outside the gene matches: 22. Germline assignment: CDR1 LNHDA and CDR2 SQIVND (reference sequence). Written as DNA, the CDR3 is TGTGCCAGTTCCCGCTTGGAGCGGGAGGTTGGAGCGTGGACCAAAAACATTCAGTACTTC. It translates to CASSRLEREVGAWTKNIQYF.

The table lists this clone with a count of one. This chain links TRBV5-1 with TRBJ2-1, with D possibly being TRBD1 (6 bases). V was pared by 0 bases and J by 4 bases, with 11 bases between. The CDR3 consists of 15 residues. Germline V gene data show CDR1 as SGHRS and CDR2 as YFSETQ. The CDR3 nucleotides are TGCGCCAGCAGCTTGGCCCCAGGGGATTACAATGAGCAGTTCTTC. Translating it yields CASSLAPGDYNEQFF.

V gene TRBV6-1 combines with J gene TRBJ2-1; 11 nucleotides align to TRBD2. This CDR3 spans 19 amino acids. Germline V CDR1 and CDR2: MNHNS, SASEGT. J lost 4 bases, V lost 4 bases, and 15 bases had no gene match. The CDR3 loop reads CASSAKVLTSGKGYNEQFF. In DNA, the CDR3 is TGTGCCAGCAGTGCTAAAGTTCTGACTAGCGGGAAGGGATACAATGAGCAGTTCTTC.

The chain uses TRBV6-1 and TRBJ1-2; D is uncertain. Germline CDR1 reads MNHNS; CDR2 reads SASEGT. This CDR3 region has 14 residues. V was cut by 4 bases and J by 4 bases, with 13 bases left in between. CDR3 bases: TGTGCCAGCAGTGCGGCCATTCCGTTCTATGGCTACACCTTC. It encodes CASSAAIPFYGYTF.

The gene calls are TRBV25-1 and TRBJ2-5; D remains unclear. Trimming stripped 3 bases from V and 5 bases from J, with 13 bases between. This CDR3 region has 14 residues. Germline assignment: CDR1 MGHDK and CDR2 SYGVNS. CDR3 bases: TGTGCCAGCAGTGAGGGTGGCCTGGAGGAGACCCAGTACTTC. Residues: CASSEGGLEETQYF.

The rearrangement uses TRBV11-2 and TRBJ2-2; TRBD1 matches at 7 bases. The trim removed 4 bases at V and 3 bases at J, leaving 11 bases unmatched. CDR1 is SGHAT, CDR2 FQNNGV, per germline. There are 17 residues in the CDR3. The CDR3 sequence: CASSSLTGTEYTGELFF. The CDR3 coding sequence is TGTGCCAGCAGCTCCCTCACCGGGACAGAATACACCGGGGAGCTGTTTTTT.

The chain links TRBV10-2 to TRBJ2-1, with a weak D call TRBD2 (6 bases). The CDR3 covers 14 residues. Trimming stripped 5 bases from V and 1 base from J, with 9 bases between. Germline CDR1 and CDR2: WSHSY and SAAADI. CDR3 region: CASSSGASYNEQFF. DNA of the CDR3: TGCGCCAGCAGTTCGGGAGCGTCCTACAATGAGCAGTTCTTC.

Here the CDR3 DNA reads TGTGCCAGCAGTGACCCCCGGACAGGAGAGCTCTACGAGCAGTACTTC. Translation gives CASSDPRTGELYEQYF. The J gene is TRBJ2-7, the V gene TRBV25-1, with TRBD1 matching 7 bases. With V trimmed by 3 bases and J by 3 bases, 11 bases remained unmatched. CDR1 and CDR2 (germline): MGHDK, SYGVNS. CDR3 length equals 16 residues.

This chain uses TRBV14 with TRBJ1-2; 9 bases map to TRBD1. The CDR3 spans 17 residues. V lost 1 base to trimming and J lost 7 bases; unmatched junction nucleotides: 13. Germline V gives CDR1 SGHDN, CDR2 FVKESK. The CDR3 loop reads CASSQVGQGGRLAGYTF. The CDR3 DNA is TGTGCCAGCAGCCAAGTGGGACAGGGAGGGCGCCTAGCTGGCTACACCTTC.